This T cell receptor beta chain was obtained from a study of T cell responses to AZD1222 COVID-19 vaccine. Germline V gene lookup returns CDR1 LNHDA and CDR2 SQIVND (reference sequence). With V trimmed by 4 bases and J by 0 bases, 8 bases remained unmatched. The CDR3 is made up of 17 amino acids. Repertoires were generated with immunoSEQ multiplex PCR, while TCRdb's copy carries only in-frame clones and drops some. This repertoire shows more than 90,000 clones, around 89% found once; its top ten account for about 7.1%. The rearrangement uses TRBV19 and TRBJ1-5; the match to TRBD1 covers 8 bases. The source of this sequence is an adult who received the AZD1222 COVID-19 vaccine. Specimen: peripheral blood, collected 28 days after the second AZD1222 dose. CDR3 loop: CASSRGQGKNSNQPQHF. CDR3 DNA sequence: TGTGCCAGTAGTAGAGGACAGGGAAAGAATAGCAATCAGCCCCAGCATTTT.